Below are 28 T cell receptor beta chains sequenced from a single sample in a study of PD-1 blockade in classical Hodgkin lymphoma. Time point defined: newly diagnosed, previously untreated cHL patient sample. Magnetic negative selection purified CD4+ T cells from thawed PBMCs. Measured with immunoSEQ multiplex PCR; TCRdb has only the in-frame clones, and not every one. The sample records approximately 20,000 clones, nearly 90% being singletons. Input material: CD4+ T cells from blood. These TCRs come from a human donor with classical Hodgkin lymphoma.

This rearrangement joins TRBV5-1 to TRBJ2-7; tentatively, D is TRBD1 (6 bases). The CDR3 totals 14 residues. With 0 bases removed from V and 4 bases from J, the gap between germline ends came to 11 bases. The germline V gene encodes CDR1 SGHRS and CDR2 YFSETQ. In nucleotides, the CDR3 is TGCGCCAGCAGCTTGGTAACAGGGCCATACGAGCAGTACTTC. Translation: CASSLVTGPYEQYF.

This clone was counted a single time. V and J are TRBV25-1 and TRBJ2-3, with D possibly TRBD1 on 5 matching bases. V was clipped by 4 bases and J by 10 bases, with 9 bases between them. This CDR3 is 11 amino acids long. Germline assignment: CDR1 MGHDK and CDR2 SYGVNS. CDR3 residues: CASSVGDPQYF. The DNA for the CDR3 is TGTGCCAGCAGTGTAGGGGATCCGCAGTATTTT.

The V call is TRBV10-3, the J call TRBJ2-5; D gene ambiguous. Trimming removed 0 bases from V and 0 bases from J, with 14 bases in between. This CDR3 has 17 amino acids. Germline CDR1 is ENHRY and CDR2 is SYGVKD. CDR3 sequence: CAISESQTALHQETQYF. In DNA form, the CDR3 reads TGTGCCATCAGTGAGTCACAAACCGCCCTACACCAAGAGACCCAGTACTTC.

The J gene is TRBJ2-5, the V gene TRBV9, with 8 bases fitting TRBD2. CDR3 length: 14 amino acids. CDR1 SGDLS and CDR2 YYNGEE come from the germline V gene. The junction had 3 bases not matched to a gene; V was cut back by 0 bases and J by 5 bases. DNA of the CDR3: TGTGCCAGCAGCGTAGGTCCTAGCGGGGAGACCCAGTACTTC. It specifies CASSVGPSGETQYF.

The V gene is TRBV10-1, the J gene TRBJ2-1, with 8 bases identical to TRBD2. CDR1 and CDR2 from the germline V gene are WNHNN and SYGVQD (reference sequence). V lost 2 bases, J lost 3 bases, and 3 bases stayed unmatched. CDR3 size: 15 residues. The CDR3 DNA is TGCGCCAGCAGTGAGGGGACTAGTGTCTACAATGAGCAGTTCTTC. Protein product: CASSEGTSVYNEQFF.

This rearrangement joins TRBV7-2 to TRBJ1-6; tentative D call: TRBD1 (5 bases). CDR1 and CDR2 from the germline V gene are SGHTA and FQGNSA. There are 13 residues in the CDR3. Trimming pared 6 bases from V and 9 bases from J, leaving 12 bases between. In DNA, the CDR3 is TGTGCCAGCAGTTTAAAAGGGGCTTCACCCCTCCACTTT. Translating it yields CASSLKGASPLHF.

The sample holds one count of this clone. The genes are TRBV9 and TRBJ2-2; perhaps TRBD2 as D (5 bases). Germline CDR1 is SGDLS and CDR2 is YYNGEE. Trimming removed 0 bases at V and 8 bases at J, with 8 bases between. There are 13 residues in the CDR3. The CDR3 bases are TGTGCCAGCAGCGTAGCTCCGGGGGGGGAGCTGTTTTTT. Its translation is CASSVAPGGELFF.

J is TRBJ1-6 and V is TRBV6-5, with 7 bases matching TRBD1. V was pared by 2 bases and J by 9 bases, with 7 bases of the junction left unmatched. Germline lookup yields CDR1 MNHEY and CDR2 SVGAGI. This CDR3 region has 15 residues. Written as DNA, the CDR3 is TGTGCCAGCAGTTACGAGGGGGCAGGCATTTCACCCCTCCACTTT. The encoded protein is CASSYEGAGISPLHF.

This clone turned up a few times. The CDR3 nucleotides read TGTGCCAGTAGTATCCTAGATACGCAGTATTTT. Translated: CASSILDTQYF. The chain has TRBV19 and TRBJ2-3; D is unclear. The CDR3 is 11 residues long. The V and J ends lost 3 bases and 5 bases respectively, with 3 bases between them. Germline assignment: CDR1 LNHDA and CDR2 SQIVND (reference sequence).

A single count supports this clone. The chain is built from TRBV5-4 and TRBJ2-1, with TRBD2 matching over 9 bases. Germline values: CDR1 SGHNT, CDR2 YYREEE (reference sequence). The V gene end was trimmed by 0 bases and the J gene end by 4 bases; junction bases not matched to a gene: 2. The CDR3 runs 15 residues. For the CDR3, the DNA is TGTGCCAGCAGCTTGGTAGCGGGGGATTACAATGAGCAGTTCTTC. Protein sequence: CASSLVAGDYNEQFF.

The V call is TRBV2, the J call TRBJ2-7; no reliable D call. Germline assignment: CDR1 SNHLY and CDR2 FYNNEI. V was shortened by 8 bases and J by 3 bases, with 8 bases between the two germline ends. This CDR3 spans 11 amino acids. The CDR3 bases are TGTGCCAGCGGGCTAGACTACGAGCAGTACTTC. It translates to CASGLDYEQYF.

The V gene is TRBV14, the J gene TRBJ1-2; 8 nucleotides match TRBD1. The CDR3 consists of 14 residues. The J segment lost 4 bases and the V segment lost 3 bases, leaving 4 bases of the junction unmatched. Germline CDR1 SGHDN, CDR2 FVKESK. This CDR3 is CASSHRGLPYGYTF. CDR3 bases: TGTGCCAGCAGCCACAGGGGGCTACCCTATGGCTACACCTTC.

CDR3 amino acids: CASTQTLSGNTIYF. The CDR3 nucleotides read TGTGCCAGCACTCAGACACTCTCGGGAAACACCATATATTTT. The chain is built from TRBV6-5 and TRBJ1-3; no reliable D call. Germline CDR1 MNHEY, CDR2 SVGAGI. This CDR3 has 14 amino acids. The germline V and J ends were trimmed by 7 bases and 4 bases, with 14 bases remaining between them.

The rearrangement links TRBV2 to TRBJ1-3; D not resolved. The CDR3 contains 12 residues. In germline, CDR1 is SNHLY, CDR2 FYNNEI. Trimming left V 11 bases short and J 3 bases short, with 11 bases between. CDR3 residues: CASRGGGNTIYF. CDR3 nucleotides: TGTGCCTCCCGAGGAGGTGGAAACACCATATATTTT.

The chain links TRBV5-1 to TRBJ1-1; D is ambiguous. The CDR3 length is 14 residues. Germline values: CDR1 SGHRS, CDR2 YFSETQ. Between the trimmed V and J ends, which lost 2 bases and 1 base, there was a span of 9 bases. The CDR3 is CASSFDRSNTEAFF. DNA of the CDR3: TGCGCCAGCAGCTTTGACCGATCGAACACTGAAGCTTTCTTT.

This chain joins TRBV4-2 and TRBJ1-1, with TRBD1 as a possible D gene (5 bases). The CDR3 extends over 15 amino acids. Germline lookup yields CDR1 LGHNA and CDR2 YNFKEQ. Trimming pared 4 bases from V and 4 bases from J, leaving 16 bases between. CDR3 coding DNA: TGTGCCAGCAGCCCCTCGGGCCAGGGCGTCACTGAAGCTTTCTTT. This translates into CASSPSGQGVTEAFF.

The CDR3 nucleotides are TGTGCCAGCAGTGAAGTCACAGGGACGAATTCACCCCTCCACTTT. Protein: CASSEVTGTNSPLHF. V and J are TRBV2 and TRBJ1-6; D may be TRBD1 (6 bases). Germline values: CDR1 SNHLY, CDR2 FYNNEI. Trimming took off 1 base at V and 7 bases at J, with 11 bases between the two ends. This CDR3 is 15 amino acids long.

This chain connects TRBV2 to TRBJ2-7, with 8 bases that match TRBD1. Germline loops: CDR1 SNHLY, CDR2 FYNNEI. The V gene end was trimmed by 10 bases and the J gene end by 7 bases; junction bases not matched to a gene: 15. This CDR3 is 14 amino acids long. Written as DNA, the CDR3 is TGTGCCACCAAGGGACAGGCCTCATCGGGGGAGCAGTACTTC. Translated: CATKGQASSGEQYF.

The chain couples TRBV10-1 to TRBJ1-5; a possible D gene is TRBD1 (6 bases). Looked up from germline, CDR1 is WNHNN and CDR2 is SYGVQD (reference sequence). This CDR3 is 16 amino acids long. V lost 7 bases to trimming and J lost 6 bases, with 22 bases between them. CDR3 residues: CASNKLTEGESQPQHF. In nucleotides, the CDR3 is TGCGCCAGCAACAAGCTTACAGAGGGGGAGAGTCAGCCCCAGCATTTT.

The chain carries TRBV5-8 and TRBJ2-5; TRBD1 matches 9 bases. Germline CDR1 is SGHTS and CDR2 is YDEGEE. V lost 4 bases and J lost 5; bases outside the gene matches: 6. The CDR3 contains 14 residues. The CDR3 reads CASSITGGRETQYF. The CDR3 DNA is TGTGCCAGCAGCATCACAGGGGGCCGGGAGACCCAGTACTTC.

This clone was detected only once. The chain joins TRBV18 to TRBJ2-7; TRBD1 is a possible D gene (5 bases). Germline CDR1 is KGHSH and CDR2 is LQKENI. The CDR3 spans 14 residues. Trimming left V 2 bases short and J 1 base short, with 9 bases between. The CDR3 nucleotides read TGTGCCAGCTCACCAGGGGCTCCTTCCTACGAGCAGTACTTC. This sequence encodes CASSPGAPSYEQYF.

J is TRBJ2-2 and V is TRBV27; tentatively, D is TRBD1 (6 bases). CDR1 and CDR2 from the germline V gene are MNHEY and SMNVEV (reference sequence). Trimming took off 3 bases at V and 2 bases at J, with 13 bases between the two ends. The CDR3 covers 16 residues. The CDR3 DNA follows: TGTGCCAGCAGTTTGGGGGCAGGGACCAACACCGGGGAGCTGTTTTTT. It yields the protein CASSLGAGTNTGELFF.

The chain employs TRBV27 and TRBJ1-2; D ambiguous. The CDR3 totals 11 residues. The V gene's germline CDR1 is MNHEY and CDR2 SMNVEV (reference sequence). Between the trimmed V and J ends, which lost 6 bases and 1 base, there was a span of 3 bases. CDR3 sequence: CASRNNYGYTF. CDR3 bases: TGTGCCAGCAGGAATAACTATGGCTACACCTTC.

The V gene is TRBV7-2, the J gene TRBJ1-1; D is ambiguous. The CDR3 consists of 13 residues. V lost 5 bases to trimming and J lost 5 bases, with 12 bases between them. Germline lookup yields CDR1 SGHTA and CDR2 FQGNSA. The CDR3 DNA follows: TGTGCCAGCAGCACCCATCCCCGAACTGAAGCTTTCTTT. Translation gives CASSTHPRTEAFF. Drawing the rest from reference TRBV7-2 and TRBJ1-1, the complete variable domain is GAGVSQSPSNKVTEKGKDVELRCDPISGHTALYWYRQSLGQGLEFLIYFQGNSAPDKSGLPSDRFSAERTGGSVSTLTIQRTQQEDSAVYLCASSTHPRTEAFFGQGTRLTVV.

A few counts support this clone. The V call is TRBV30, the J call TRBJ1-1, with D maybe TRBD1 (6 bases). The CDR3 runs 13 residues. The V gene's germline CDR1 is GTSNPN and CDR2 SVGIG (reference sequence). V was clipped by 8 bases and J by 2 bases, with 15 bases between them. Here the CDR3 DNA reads TGTGCCCAGTCCCGGGACACTAACACTGAAGCTTTCTTT. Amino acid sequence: CAQSRDTNTEAFF.

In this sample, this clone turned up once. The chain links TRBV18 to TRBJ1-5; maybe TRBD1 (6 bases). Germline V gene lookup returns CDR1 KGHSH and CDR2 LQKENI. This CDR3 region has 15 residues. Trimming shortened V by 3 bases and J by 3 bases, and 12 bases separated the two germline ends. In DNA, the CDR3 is TGTGCCAGCTCACCTGGACAGCCCTACAATCAGCCCCAGCATTTT. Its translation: CASSPGQPYNQPQHF.

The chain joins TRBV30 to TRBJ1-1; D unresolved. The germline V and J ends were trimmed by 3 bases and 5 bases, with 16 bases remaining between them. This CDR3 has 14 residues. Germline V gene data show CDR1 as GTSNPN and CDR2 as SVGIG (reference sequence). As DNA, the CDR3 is TGTGCCTGGAGCCGAGGTCCGATGAGAACTGAAGCTTTCTTT. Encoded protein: CAWSRGPMRTEAFF.

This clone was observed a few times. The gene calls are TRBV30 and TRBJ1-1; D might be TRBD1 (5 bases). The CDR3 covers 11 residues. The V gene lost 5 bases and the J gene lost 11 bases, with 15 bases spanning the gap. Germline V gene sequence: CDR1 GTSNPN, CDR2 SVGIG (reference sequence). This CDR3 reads CAWPHFGGAFF. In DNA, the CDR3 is TGTGCCTGGCCCCACTTCGGGGGGGCTTTCTTT.